The clone carrying this TCR beta chain was observed at least ten times. With a J-beta primer mix and a sample-barcoded 5' primer, a second PCR ran about 7 to 12 cycles. TCRdb reprocessed the 5' RACE reads via MiXCR and lists one record per CDR3 protein. Among 1.5 million to 2 million distinct CDR3 sequences listed, about two fifths were seen once. These data belong to a study of blood T cells in healthy people across ages. Study background: Through template switching, about one barcoded beta molecule was captured per two T cells, as measured in model experiments.

Isolating PBMCs gave at least 7 million of these cells per sample. V was pared by 6 bases and J by 7 bases, with 4 bases of the junction left unmatched. Germline values: CDR1 SGHVS, CDR2 FQNEAQ. The CDR3 spans 12 residues. Material for sequencing was blood. The receptor was isolated from a human donor in good health. The chain has TRBV7-8 and TRBJ1-2; TRBD1 matches at 8 bases. CDR3 amino acids: CASRSTGGGYTF. DNA for the CDR3: TGTGCCAGCAGGTCCACAGGGGGTGGCTACACCTTC.